One and the same sample provided the 24 T cell receptor beta chains below, sequenced in a study of CD8 T cells in ankylosing spondylitis. TCRdb itself ran the 5' RACE reads through MiXCR, one entry per CDR3 protein. The sample lists about 130,000 distinct CDR3 sequences; 10% to 12% were seen once. Source material: blood, either unsorted or a sorted T cell fraction (not recorded which). The receptors were gathered from a female donor with ankylosing spondylitis or in good health (not recorded which).

This clonotype was observed at least ten times. The chain carries TRBV7-9 and TRBJ2-4, with D hard to call. Trimming took 2 bases from V and 6 from J, leaving 11 bases between them. This CDR3 is 14 amino acids long. Germline CDR1 and CDR2: SEHNR and FQNEAQ (reference sequence). The CDR3 spells CASSLTGPGNIQYF. The CDR3, as DNA: TGTGCCAGCAGCTTAACCGGGCCAGGAAACATTCAGTACTTC. The full variable domain, with the rest looked up from reference TRBV7-9 and TRBJ2-4, is DTGVSQNPRHKITKRGQNVTFRCDPISEHNRLYWYRQTLGQGPEFLTYFQNEAQLEKSRLLSDRFSAERPKGSFSTLEIQRTEQGDSAMYLCASSLTGPGNIQYFGAGTRLSVL.

This clonotype showed up many times. The chain is built from TRBV15 and TRBJ2-7; D perhaps matches TRBD1 (5 bases). The CDR3 runs to 15 residues. V was clipped by 1 base and J by 2 bases, with 12 bases between them. CDR1 is LNHNV and CDR2 is YYDKDF in the germline V gene (reference sequence). As DNA, the CDR3 is TGTGCCACCAGCAGAGTACAAGGGGCGGCCTACGAGCAGTACTTC. Encoded protein: CATSRVQGAAYEQYF.

In the case of this clonotype: This may come from a read error, since a much larger clone is one base off. The V call is TRBV15, the J call TRBJ2-1; 8 nucleotides match TRBD1. This CDR3 is built from 13 residues. Trimming at V came to 11 bases and at J to 7 bases, leaving 10 bases not matched to a gene. CDR1 and CDR2 (germline): LNHNV, YYDKDF (reference sequence). The CDR3 loop reads CAARGTGLNEQFF. For the CDR3, the DNA is TGTGCCGCCCGAGGGACAGGCCTAAATGAGCAGTTCTTC.

This clonotype was seen only a few times. This chain joins TRBV7-6 and TRBJ2-1, with D possibly TRBD1 on 6 matching bases. The V gene's germline CDR1 is SGHVS and CDR2 FNYEAQ. The CDR3 sequence is 14 residues long. V lost 3 bases to trimming and J lost 6 bases, with 12 bases between them. The DNA for the CDR3 is TGTGCCAGCAGCTTGGGACAATCGGGCAATGAGCAGTTCTTC. Protein product: CASSLGQSGNEQFF.

This clonotype was seen at least ten times. The chain is built from TRBV12-3 or TRBV12-4 and TRBJ1-2; D remains unclear. V dropped 1 base and J dropped 9 bases, with 12 bases sitting between them. This CDR3 is 13 amino acids long. The DNA for the CDR3 is TGTGCCAGCAGTTTAGACGGAGCTACTCGCTACACCTTC. Its protein is CASSLDGATRYTF.

The V and J genes are TRBV6-1 and TRBJ1-4, with D unclear. The germline V gene encodes CDR1 MNHNS and CDR2 SASEGT. The CDR3 loop spans 14 amino acids. The V end lost 8 bases, the J end lost 0 bases, and 10 bases lay between the germline ends. In nucleotides, the CDR3 is TGTGCCAGCTTGGGCCCTGCAACTAATGAAAAACTGTTTTTT. Translated, it gives CASLGPATNEKLFF.

The sample holds many counts of this clonotype. The CDR3 region has the DNA TGTGCCAGCAGCCAAGCACGGGGCAATGAGCAGTTCTTC. Protein: CASSQARGNEQFF. The chain recombines TRBV14 with TRBJ2-1; the D gene is possibly TRBD2 (5 bases). Germline V gene sequence: CDR1 SGHDN, CDR2 FVKESK. There are 13 residues in the CDR3. Trimming removed 1 base from V and 6 bases from J, with 7 bases in between. The whole variable domain, filled in from reference TRBV14 and TRBJ2-1, reads EAGVTQFPSHSVIEKGQTVTLRCDPISGHDNLYWYRRVMGKEIKFLLHFVKESKQDESGMPNNRFLAERTGGTYSTLKVQPAELEDSGVYFCASSQARGNEQFFGPGTRLTVL.

This clonotype was detected ten times or more. V gene TRBV20-1 combines with J gene TRBJ1-1, with D possibly being TRBD1 (6 bases). The CDR3 spans 12 residues. CDR1 DFQATT and CDR2 SNEGSKA come from the germline V gene (reference sequence). V was trimmed by 3 bases and J by 8 bases, leaving 13 bases between them. CDR3 coding DNA: TGCAGTGCTAGTCGGGGGGGGCCAGAAGCTTTCTTT. Its protein product is CSASRGGPEAFF.

This clonotype was found many times. This chain uses TRBV6-1 with TRBJ2-2; D uncertain. Germline loops: CDR1 MNHNS, CDR2 SASEGT. This CDR3 has 12 residues. V lost 7 bases, J lost 0 bases, and 3 bases lay in between. Here the CDR3 DNA reads TGTGCCAGCAAGGCGAACACCGGGGAGCTGTTTTTT. Amino acid sequence: CASKANTGELFF.

In this sample, this clonotype turned up many times. The rearrangement uses TRBV6-5 and TRBJ1-4; D ambiguous. Germline CDR1 and CDR2: MNHEY and SVGAGI. Trimming removed 5 bases from V and 8 bases from J, with 9 bases in between. This CDR3 spans 12 amino acids. The CDR3 sequence is CASSTGSEKLFF. In DNA form, the CDR3 reads TGTGCCAGCAGTACCGGGTCCGAAAAACTGTTTTTT.

Many counts were recorded for this clonotype. The V gene is TRBV11-2, the J gene TRBJ1-2; 8 nucleotides agree with TRBD1. Germline V CDR1 and CDR2: SGHAT, FQNNGV. Trimming removed 4 bases from V and 8 bases from J; junction bases left unmatched: 9. CDR3 length: 14 amino acids. CDR3: CASSYPQGVGGYTF. The CDR3 region has the DNA TGTGCCAGCAGCTACCCACAGGGGGTGGGGGGCTACACCTTC.

Concerning this clonotype: A read error is possible here, since a much larger clone lies one base away. The chain employs TRBV12-3 or TRBV12-4 and TRBJ1-4; D might be TRBD1 (5 bases). The CDR3 sequence is 13 residues long. The CDR3 nucleotides are TGTGACAGCCTCCAGGGCCTTTCTGAAAAACTGTTTTTT. It translates to CDSLQGLSEKLFF.

This clonotype has a count of ten or more. V gene TRBV20-1 combines with J gene TRBJ2-2, with TRBD2 matching over 8 bases. V lost 3 bases and J lost 4; bases outside the gene matches: 1. Germline-derived CDR1 and CDR2 are DFQATT and SNEGSKA (reference sequence). This CDR3 contains 13 residues. The CDR3 here is CSARREVTGELFF. The CDR3 region has the DNA TGCAGTGCTAGGCGGGAGGTCACCGGGGAGCTGTTTTTT.

The chain uses TRBV10-2 and TRBJ2-7, with D possibly TRBD2 on 8 matching bases. From germline, CDR1 is WSHSY and CDR2 SAAADI. Trimming pared 10 bases from V and 1 base from J, leaving 17 bases between. This CDR3 region has 14 residues. In DNA, the CDR3 is TGCGCCACCCGGGGGGGGACAGCTTCCTACGAGCAGTACTTC. Translated, it gives CATRGGTASYEQYF.

CDR3 amino acids: CSARPGQRVQNEQFF. The CDR3 bases are TGCAGTGCTAGACCCGGACAGAGGGTTCAGAATGAGCAGTTCTTC. This chain connects TRBV20-1 to TRBJ2-1, with a possible D match to TRBD1 (6 bases). Deletions cut 2 bases from V and 7 bases from J, with 18 bases between. The CDR3 length is 15 residues. CDR1 is DFQATT, CDR2 SNEGSKA, per germline (reference sequence).

This clonotype was counted many times. This rearrangement joins TRBV7-9 to TRBJ1-2; a possible D gene is TRBD1 (5 bases). The CDR3 consists of 14 residues. V lost 1 base, J lost 8 bases, and 14 bases lay in between. From germline, CDR1 is SEHNR and CDR2 FQNEAQ (reference sequence). The CDR3 reads CASSLEASGGGYTF. The CDR3 bases are TGTGCCAGCAGCTTAGAGGCCTCGGGGGGAGGCTACACCTTC. The full variable domain, in which reference TRBV7-9 and TRBJ1-2 provide the parts outside the CDR3, is DTGVSQNPRHKITKRGQNVTFRCDPISEHNRLYWYRQTLGQGPEFLTYFQNEAQLEKSRLLSDRFSAERPKGSFSTLEIQRTEQGDSAMYLCASSLEASGGGYTFGSGTRLTVV.

To note about this clonotype: It may be a read error: a sequence one base away is much more abundant. The rearrangement uses TRBV12-3 or TRBV12-4 and TRBJ2-5; TRBD2 might be the D (6 bases). The CDR3 spans 12 residues. For the CDR3, the DNA is TGTGCCAGCAGTACTAGGGGAGGAGCCCATTACTTC. Translating gives CASSTRGGAHYF.

This clonotype showed up many times. The V gene is TRBV28, the J gene TRBJ2-7, with D possibly matching TRBD1 (6 bases). The V gene lost 6 bases and the J gene lost 2 bases, with 17 bases spanning the gap. Germline CDR1 MDHEN, CDR2 SYDVKM. The CDR3 consists of 15 residues. CDR3 loop: CASRPRDMGAYEQYF. The CDR3, as DNA: TGTGCCAGCAGACCCCGGGACATGGGTGCCTACGAGCAGTACTTC.

This clonotype has ten or more counts. The chain is built from TRBV21-1 and TRBJ2-1. TRBV21-1 is classified as a pseudogene. The CDR3 has 13 amino acids. CDR3 in amino acids: CASSKVPAREQFF. DNA for the CDR3: TGTGCCAGCAGCAAAGTCCCAGCGAGAGAGCAGTTCTTC.

There are many counts of this clonotype. The V call is TRBV7-8, the J call TRBJ1-1; perhaps TRBD1 as D (5 bases). Trimming took off 5 bases at V and 2 bases at J, with 9 bases between the two ends. Germline values: CDR1 SGHVS, CDR2 FQNEAQ. This CDR3 has 13 residues. The CDR3 DNA follows: TGTGCCAGCAGCGCTCAGGGTAACACTGAAGCTTTCTTT. Translated, it gives CASSAQGNTEAFF. The variable domain in full, with the rest retrieved from reference TRBV7-8 and TRBJ1-1, is GAGVSQSPRYKVAKRGQDVALRCDPISGHVSLFWYQQALGQGPEFLTYFQNEAQLDKSGLPSDRFFAERPEGSVSTLKIQRTQQEDSAVYLCASSAQGNTEAFFGQGTRLTVV.

The sample holds many counts of this clonotype. In DNA form, the CDR3 reads TGTGCCAGCAGAACTTCAGGGGGCCCCCAGCATTTT. This gives the protein CASRTSGGPQHF. The J gene is TRBJ1-5, the V gene TRBV12-3 or TRBV12-4; the match to TRBD1 covers 8 bases. Trimming cost V 6 bases and J 10 bases; bases outside gene matches: 5. The CDR3 is made up of 12 amino acids.

This clonotype appeared many times. The J gene is TRBJ1-2, the V gene TRBV28; TRBD1 matches at 9 bases. The length of the CDR3 is 14 residues. The V segment lost 6 bases and the J segment 6 bases; nucleotides outside the gene matches: 8. Germline V CDR1 and CDR2: MDHEN, SYDVKM. The CDR3 sequence is CASSPRDRVNGYTF. CDR3 DNA sequence: TGTGCCAGCAGCCCCCGGGACAGGGTGAATGGCTACACCTTC.

There are many counts of this clonotype. The V and J genes are TRBV12-3 or TRBV12-4 and TRBJ1-5, with D unresolved. V lost 8 bases, J lost 6 bases, and 14 bases lay in between. The CDR3 has 13 residues. This chain's CDR3 is CASGLLAGQPQHF. The CDR3 DNA reads TGTGCCAGCGGGTTGCTTGCGGGTCAGCCCCAGCATTTT.

This clonotype appeared many times. V usage is TRBV2 and J usage is TRBJ1-1; weak D call: TRBD1 (5 bases). Germline CDR1 SNHLY, CDR2 FYNNEI. Trimming left V 2 bases short and J 8 bases short, with 9 bases between. CDR3 length equals 12 residues. The DNA for the CDR3 is TGTGCCAGCAGTGAATGGGGCAGAGAAGCTTTCTTT. Encoded protein: CASSEWGREAFF.